This entry lists 5 T cell receptor beta chains sequenced from one sample in a study of shared clonotypes between healthy human individuals. The protocol was immunoSEQ multiplex PCR, while the TCRdb copy is restricted to in-frame clones and leaves out a portion. The top ten clones hold about 1.8% of a sample with over 700,000 clones, roughly two thirds of them seen once. Sequencing was performed on memory CD4+ T cells sorted from blood. Subset denoted: CD45RA-negative fraction. Receptors were obtained from a woman aged 25 to 39 in good health.

This chain connects TRBV5-4 to TRBJ2-1, with TRBD2 matching over 9 bases. Germline loops: CDR1 SGHNT, CDR2 YYREEE (reference sequence). Trimming at V came to 6 bases and at J to 2 bases, leaving 9 bases not matched to a gene. CDR3 size: 16 residues. The CDR3 spells CASTPVGGGAYNEQFF. CDR3 in DNA: TGTGCCAGCACCCCGGTGGGCGGGGGGGCCTACAATGAGCAGTTCTTC.

Notes on this clone: With a much larger clone just one base away, this may be a read error. The chain recombines TRBV9 with TRBJ2-1; no clear D. The V end was cut by 4 bases, the J end by 0 bases, with 11 bases between. This CDR3 has 15 amino acids. The germline V gene encodes CDR1 SGDLS and CDR2 YYNGEE. CDR3 nucleotide sequence: TGTGCCAGCAGCCCCAGCGTGAGCTCCTACAATGAGCAGTTCTTC. Encoded protein: CASSPSVSSYNEQFF.

The DNA for the CDR3 is TGCGCCAGCAGCACGGGACTAGCCCCCGGGGAGCTGTTTTTT. Its protein product is CASSTGLAPGELFF. This sequence joins TRBV5-1 and TRBJ2-2; 9 bases line up with TRBD2. V lost 4 bases and J lost 6; bases outside the gene matches: 4. Germline V gene sequence: CDR1 SGHRS, CDR2 YFSETQ. The CDR3 consists of 14 residues.

V gene TRBV15 combines with J gene TRBJ2-7; 7 bases map to TRBD2. The CDR3 sequence is 15 residues long. The J segment lost 5 bases and the V segment lost 0 bases, leaving 7 bases of the junction unmatched. Germline CDR1 LNHNV, CDR2 YYDKDF (reference sequence). CDR3 amino acids: CATSRDLRGENEQYF. The CDR3 DNA is TGTGCCACCAGCAGAGATCTTCGGGGGGAAAACGAGCAGTACTTC.

This clone has only a few counts. This chain uses TRBV28 with TRBJ1-2; D not resolved. Germline V CDR1 and CDR2: MDHEN, SYDVKM. The CDR3 contains 13 residues. V lost 5 bases, J lost 8 bases, and 15 bases lay in between. The CDR3 reads CASSKTTNGGYTF. DNA of the CDR3: TGTGCCAGCAGTAAAACGACCAATGGGGGCTACACCTTC.